The subject of this entry is one T cell receptor beta chain. What it binds is unknown. The record originates from a study of cytomegalovirus exposure and HLA in healthy donors. Overall study context: HLA-typed donors were the source of around 77 million unique TCRs held in an early data release.

The PCR was carried out with 60 Vbeta primers and 13 Jbeta primers. Assay: immunoSEQ multiplex PCR; the TCRdb copy retains only in-frame clones and omits some. This repertoire shows 85,000 to 95,000 clones, roughly two thirds found once; its top ten account for about 5.9%. Findings and limits, study-wide: What a later analysis reportedly showed was that an Asian-associated ancestry cluster had fewer N-insertions than the roughly 700-donor mean. It was reported that TCR beta sequences correctly inferred the HLA-A and HLA-B alleles for most subjects.

V shed 6 bases and J shed 0 bases, with 14 bases lying between them. This CDR3 is built from 16 residues. The germline V gene encodes CDR1 MDHEN and CDR2 SYDVKM. The material sequenced was PBMCs. This sequence originates from a woman in her thirties in good health and CMV-seronegative. The chain carries TRBV28 and TRBJ1-4; D uncertain. Written as DNA, the CDR3 is TGTGCCAGCAGACCCCCATCGACAACAACTAATGAAAAACTGTTTTTT. Its protein is CASRPPSTTTNEKLFF. Full variable domain (rest looked up from reference TRBV28 and TRBJ1-4): DVKVTQSSRYLVKRTGEKVFLECVQDMDHENMFWYRQDPGLGLRLIYFSYDVKMKEKGDIPEGYSVSREKKERFSLILESASTNQTSMYLCASRPPSTTTNEKLFFGSGTQLSVL.